The 22 T cell receptor beta chains reported below all come from one sample, sequenced in a study of blood T cell repertoires in COVID-19 (dated by TCRdb to the early 2020s). Library method: the immunoSEQ multiplex PCR assay. As stored in TCRdb, this immuneACCESS dataset retains in-frame rearrangements with V and J assigned. A fraction of the clones does not appear; measured against another copy, unresolved V genes explain less than half of the discrepancy, and the remainder lacks a known reason. Within this sample are roughly 150,000 clones, with under 85% of them counted one time only. Jointly, the top ten make up roughly 2.8% of the sample. Sequenced material: peripheral blood. These receptors came from a man between 70 and 80 years old with acute or convalescent COVID-19.

This clone was recorded only once. J is TRBJ2-1 and V is TRBV3-1 (or the pseudogene TRBV3-2); TRBD2 is a possible D gene (6 bases). V lost 1 base and J lost 3, with 22 bases in between. The germline CDR1 and CDR2 sequences are LGHDT and YNNKEL (reference sequence). The CDR3 runs to 19 residues. CDR3 nucleotide sequence: TGTGCCAGCAGCCAAGCGCTCAGCTGGGAGGACGCTCGCTACAATGAGCAGTTCTTC. Protein sequence: CASSQALSWEDARYNEQFF.

The chain employs TRBV9 and TRBJ2-1; 12 positions match TRBD2. The CDR3 loop spans 15 amino acids. CDR1 and CDR2 (germline): SGDLS, YYNGEE. V shed 4 bases and J 8 bases; nucleotides not matched to a gene: 7. CDR3 residues: CASSLAGGHVDEQFF. For the CDR3, the DNA is TGTGCCAGCAGCCTAGCGGGAGGGCACGTGGATGAGCAGTTCTTC.

This clone was seen more than once but under ten times. The chain uses TRBV2 and TRBJ1-5; D possibly corresponds to TRBD1 (5 bases). The CDR3 consists of 15 residues. The germline gives CDR1 SNHLY, CDR2 FYNNEI. Trimming took off 6 bases at V and 2 bases at J, with 14 bases between the two ends. Here the CDR3 reads CASSQLGAGNQPQHF. The CDR3 DNA sequence: TGTGCCAGCAGCCAGTTAGGGGCGGGCAATCAGCCCCAGCATTTT. The entire variable domain, with the rest obtained from reference TRBV2 and TRBJ1-5, is as follows: EPEVTQTPSHQVTQMGQEVILRCVPISNHLYFYWYRQILGQKVEFLVSFYNNEISEKSEIFDDQFSVERPDGSNFTLKIRSTKLEDSAMYFCASSQLGAGNQPQHFGDGTRLSIL.

V and J are TRBV15 and TRBJ2-7; D is undetermined. V was trimmed by 3 bases and J by 0 bases, leaving 6 bases between them. Germline V gives CDR1 LNHNV, CDR2 YYDKDF (reference sequence). This CDR3 has 13 residues. CDR3 sequence: CATSSEHSYEQYF. CDR3 DNA sequence: TGTGCCACCAGCAGTGAACACTCCTACGAGCAGTACTTC.

This clone came up once. The chain uses TRBV4-1 and TRBJ2-1; D may be TRBD1 (5 bases). Germline V gene data show CDR1 as MGHRA and CDR2 as YSYEKL. The germline V and J ends were trimmed by 5 bases and 7 bases, with 18 bases remaining between them. The CDR3 consists of 15 residues. Here the CDR3 DNA reads TGCGCCAGCAGCTTAAACTCCAGGGATGATAATGAGCAGTTCTTC. Its protein product is CASSLNSRDDNEQFF.

This clone was observed once. The V call is TRBV28, the J call TRBJ1-2, with 8 nucleotides matching TRBD1. The J segment lost 8 bases and the V segment lost 6 bases, leaving 8 bases of the junction unmatched. The CDR3 is 13 residues long. The germline V gene encodes CDR1 MDHEN and CDR2 SYDVKM. The CDR3 DNA is TGTGCCAGCAGCGCAGGACAGGGCTACGGCTACACCTTC. Amino acids: CASSAGQGYGYTF.

This chain joins TRBV27 and TRBJ2-3, with 9 bases fitting TRBD2. Looked up from germline, CDR1 is MNHEY and CDR2 is SMNVEV (reference sequence). CDR3 size: 15 residues. The trim removed 2 bases at V and 2 bases at J, leaving 2 bases unmatched. CDR3 sequence (DNA): TGTGCCAGCAGTTTAAGACTAGCGGCCACAGATACGCAGTATTTT. Translated: CASSLRLAATDTQYF.

This chain connects TRBV19 to TRBJ1-5; 8 nucleotides match TRBD1. The ends lost 5 bases at V and 0 bases at J; junction bases unmatched: 3. CDR1 and CDR2 (germline): LNHDA, SQIVND (reference sequence). The CDR3 totals 15 residues. The CDR3 loop is CASSPQGVSNQPQHF. The CDR3 bases are TGTGCCAGTAGTCCACAGGGGGTTAGCAATCAGCCCCAGCATTTT.

V usage is TRBV20-1 and J usage is TRBJ2-6; 7 bases fit TRBD2. The CDR3 extends over 16 amino acids. Germline V gene sequence: CDR1 DFQATT, CDR2 SNEGSKA (reference sequence). The trim removed 3 bases at V and 0 bases at J, leaving 5 bases unmatched. The CDR3 sequence is CSASGTTSSGANVLTF. For the CDR3, the DNA is TGCAGTGCTAGTGGGACTACCAGCTCTGGGGCCAACGTCCTGACTTTC.

This chain joins TRBV11-2 and TRBJ1-1; D gene uncertain. CDR1 and CDR2 (germline): SGHAT, FQNNGV. Trimming cost V 4 bases and J 0 bases, with 9 bases left between them. The CDR3 is made up of 14 amino acids. The CDR3 nucleotides are TGTGCCAGCAGCTCCGGAGGCATGAACACTGAAGCTTTCTTT. Translation gives CASSSGGMNTEAFF.

The chain uses TRBV14 and TRBJ1-1, with D perhaps TRBD1 (5 bases). The germline V gene encodes CDR1 SGHDN and CDR2 FVKESK. V lost 2 bases, J lost 5 bases, and 12 bases lay in between. There are 14 residues in the CDR3. CDR3 sequence reads: CASSQRTEGTEAFF. The CDR3 DNA is TGTGCCAGCAGCCAACGCACGGAGGGGACTGAAGCTTTCTTT.

This chain uses TRBV5-4 with TRBJ2-7; 9 bases align to TRBD1. The germline CDR1 and CDR2 sequences are SGHNT and YYREEE (reference sequence). This CDR3 contains 13 residues. The ends lost 4 bases at V and 5 bases at J; junction bases unmatched: 4. The CDR3 DNA is TGTGCCAGCAGCCCCGGGACAGGGAACGAGCAGTACTTC. It translates to CASSPGTGNEQYF.

The chain employs TRBV10-2 and TRBJ1-4; D perhaps matches TRBD1 (5 bases). Germline CDR1 and CDR2: WSHSY and SAAADI. Trimming stripped 2 bases from V and 7 bases from J, with 11 bases between. The CDR3 spans 14 residues. The CDR3 sequence is CASSEVSGIEKLFF. CDR3 nucleotides: TGCGCCAGCAGTGAGGTTTCAGGGATTGAAAAACTGTTTTTT.

This clone was observed a few times. The chain couples TRBV11-3 to TRBJ1-3; no clear D gene. Trimming left V 1 base short and J 4 bases short, with 11 bases between. The CDR3 is 15 amino acids. The germline V gene encodes CDR1 SGHNT and CDR2 YENEEA. CDR3 in amino acids: CASSLGSSGGNTIYF. CDR3 DNA: TGTGCCAGCAGCTTAGGGTCCTCCGGGGGAAACACCATATATTTT.

This clone has more than one count but fewer than ten. The genes are TRBV5-1 and TRBJ1-1; D not certain. Germline V gene data show CDR1 as SGHRS and CDR2 as YFSETQ. Between the trimmed V and J ends, which lost 4 bases and 4 bases, there was a span of 14 bases. This CDR3 has 14 residues. DNA for the CDR3: TGCGCCAGCAGCCGGGAGGGCAGTGGCACTGAAGCTTTCTTT. It yields the protein CASSREGSGTEAFF.

This sequence joins TRBV3-1 (or the pseudogene TRBV3-2) and TRBJ2-3; the match to TRBD2 covers 11 bases. The trim removed 1 base at V and 5 bases at J, leaving 8 bases unmatched. From germline, CDR1 is LGHDT and CDR2 YNNKEL (reference sequence). The CDR3 is 17 amino acids. This CDR3 is CASSQVPLAGGVDTQYF. Here the CDR3 DNA reads TGTGCCAGCAGCCAAGTACCCTTAGCGGGGGGGGTAGATACGCAGTATTTT.

The chain carries TRBV3-1 (or the pseudogene TRBV3-2) and TRBJ2-7; TRBD1 is a possible D gene (6 bases). The CDR3 is 17 amino acids. Germline V gene data show CDR1 as LGHDT and CDR2 as YNNKEL (reference sequence). Trimming removed 1 base at V and 0 bases at J, with 16 bases between. The CDR3 sequence is CASSQVARWGPSYEQYF. CDR3 in DNA: TGTGCCAGCAGCCAAGTCGCACGTTGGGGGCCCTCCTACGAGCAGTACTTC.

This rearrangement joins TRBV28 to TRBJ1-2, with TRBD1 as a possible D gene (6 bases). The ends were cut back, 7 bases at V and 4 bases at J, with 13 bases in the middle. This CDR3 contains 13 residues. Germline V CDR1 and CDR2: MDHEN, SYDVKM. The CDR3 region is CASKRGGAYGYTF. CDR3 coding DNA: TGTGCCAGCAAAAGGGGGGGGGCCTATGGCTACACCTTC.

The genes are TRBV5-1 and TRBJ1-1, with 7 bases fitting TRBD1. The V and J ends lost 0 bases and 2 bases, in that order; junction bases with no gene match: 10. This CDR3 is 17 amino acids long. Germline V gene sequence: CDR1 SGHRS, CDR2 YFSETQ. This CDR3 reads CASSLERGRTRNTEAFF. The CDR3 region has the DNA TGCGCCAGCAGCTTGGAAAGGGGGCGGACGCGAAACACTGAAGCTTTCTTT.

The CDR3 DNA is TGTGCCAGCAGCAGACCGGGAGCCTACGAGCAGTACTTC. This sequence encodes CASSRPGAYEQYF. The rearrangement links TRBV9 to TRBJ2-7; TRBD2 is a possible D gene (6 bases). From germline, CDR1 is SGDLS and CDR2 YYNGEE. This CDR3 spans 13 amino acids. Trimming removed 4 bases from V and 2 bases from J, with 10 bases in between.

This clone has a handful of counts. This chain uses TRBV7-6 with TRBJ2-7, with TRBD2 identical over 10 bases. Germline V CDR1 and CDR2: SGHVS, FNYEAQ. The CDR3 runs 16 residues. The junction had 13 bases not matched to a gene; V was cut back by 5 bases and J by 6 bases. The DNA of the CDR3 is TGTGCCAGCAGCCATCCCTCAGCGGGGGGGCCGACCGAGCAGTACTTC. Its protein product is CASSHPSAGGPTEQYF.

The sample holds a few counts of this clone. An end of the junction differs from the germline gene, which may be a read error. The chain joins TRBV20-1 to TRBJ2-1, with 10 bases aligning to TRBD1. Germline loops: CDR1 DFQATT, CDR2 SNEGSKA (reference sequence). CDR3 size: 11 residues. In DNA, the CDR3 is TGCAGTGCGACCGGGACAGGGGTTATACTCTTC. Encoded protein: CSATGTGVILF.